The clone carrying this T cell receptor (beta chain) was picked up a small number of times. CDR3 length: 12 amino acids. The V gene lost 4 bases and the J gene lost 3 bases, with 7 bases spanning the gap. Germline CDR1 WNHNN, CDR2 SYGVQD (reference sequence). The entry originates in a study of chemoradiotherapy in HPV16-positive cancers. Only in-frame clones appear in the TCRdb table, and some are missing; sequencing was by immunoSEQ multiplex PCR. The table records about 15,000 clones, roughly 74% of them present only once. This sample was obtained from a patient who underwent chemoradiotherapy. The chain combines TRBV10-1 with TRBJ2-7; perhaps TRBD1 as D (5 bases). The TCR originated in a human donor with HPV-associated anogenital cancer. As DNA, the CDR3 is TGCGCCAGCAGTGCGCAGGGCTACGAGCAGTACTTC. Amino acid sequence: CASSAQGYEQYF.